Presented here are 4 T cell receptor beta chains from one specimen sequenced in a study of glioma-infiltrating T cells. Using RNA template, CDR3s of TCR alpha and beta were amplified with iRepertoire arm-PCR. In TCRdb, the multiplex PCR reads were re-called with MiXCR into one record per CDR3 protein. The sample consists of over 15,000 distinct CDR3 sequences, roughly 64% of them appearing once. The specimen was glioma tissue, nonneoplastic brain tissue, or PBMCs (not recorded which). The receptor set was obtained from a human donor with low-grade glioma or glioblastoma, undergoing nonglioma brain surgery, or in good health (not recorded which).

This clonotype occurred a few times. V and J are TRBV20-1 and TRBJ1-1; no firm D call. CDR1 and CDR2 from the germline V gene are DFQATT and SNEGSKA (reference sequence). V was cut by 3 bases and J by 7 bases, with 9 bases left in between. The CDR3 covers 11 residues. CDR3 sequence reads: CSARDRGEAFF. The CDR3 bases are TGCAGTGCTAGGGACCGCGGTGAAGCTTTCTTT.

This clonotype was counted a few times. An end of the junction does not agree with germline; a read error may underlie this. The chain recombines TRBV20-1 with TRBJ2-1; 12 bases are shared with TRBD2. The CDR3 consists of 14 residues. Germline CDR1 DFQATT, CDR2 SNEGSKA (reference sequence). The CDR3 coding sequence is TGCAGTGATAGACTAGCGGGGGACTACAATGAGCAGTTCTTC. It encodes CSDRLAGDYNEQFF.

This chain connects TRBV18 to TRBJ2-1, with D hard to call. CDR3 size: 14 residues. Germline loops: CDR1 KGHSH, CDR2 LQKENI. V shed 6 bases and J shed 13 bases, with 22 bases lying between them. CDR3 sequence (DNA): TGTGCCAGCTCTTCAGACGAGTACCAAGAGACCCAGTTCTTC. Its protein product is CASSSDEYQETQFF.

Concerning this clonotype itself: This sequence may be a read error, since a much larger clone differs from it by one base. The chain links TRBV14 to TRBJ2-7, with D tentatively TRBD1 or TRBD2 (5 bases each). V was trimmed by 2 bases and J by 2 bases, leaving 10 bases between them. The CDR3 runs to 14 residues. CDR1 is SGHDN, CDR2 FVKESK, per germline. This CDR3 is CASSQSLGAYEQYF. The DNA for the CDR3 is TGTGCCAGCAGCCAATCGTTGGGGGCCTACGAGCAGTACTTC. The full variable domain, rest sourced from reference TRBV14 and TRBJ2-7, is EAGVTQFPSHSVIEKGQTVTLRCDPISGHDNLYWYRRVMGKEIKFLLHFVKESKQDESGMPNNRFLAERTGGTYSTLKVQPAELEDSGVYFCASSQSLGAYEQYFGPGTRLTVT.